This T cell receptor (beta chain) was obtained from a study of T cell responses to AZD1222 COVID-19 vaccine. Per the germline V gene, CDR1 is SEHNR and CDR2 is FQNEAQ (reference sequence). Between the trimmed V and J ends, which lost 3 bases and 4 bases, there was a span of 13 bases. The CDR3 loop spans 14 amino acids. Data came from immunoSEQ multiplex PCR; TCRdb stores just in-frame clones and leaves some out. The sample includes about 150,000 clones, roughly 90% of them seen just once. Here the sequenced sample was peripheral blood, taken 28 days after the second AZD1222 dose. The chain has TRBV7-9 and TRBJ2-7; the D call may be TRBD1 or TRBD2 (5 bases each). This clonotype was sampled from an adult who received the AZD1222 COVID-19 vaccine. CDR3: CASSFGTESYEQYF. The CDR3 DNA sequence: TGTGCCAGCAGCTTCGGGACGGAATCTTACGAGCAGTACTTC.